These 20 T cell receptor beta chains share one sample of origin, sequenced in a study of blood T cell repertoires in COVID-19. The repertoire was sequenced with immunoSEQ multiplex PCR; TCRdb's copy has only in-frame clones and lacks some. The repertoire holds about 310,000 clones, around 90% seen once, with approximately 2% in the top ten. The sample consisted of peripheral blood. Source of these receptors: a man aged 18 to 29 with active or convalescent COVID-19.

This chain joins TRBV1 and TRBJ1-4; the table names TRBD1, a call not compared with the DNA. TRBV1 is tagged as a pseudogene. There are 12 residues in the CDR3. This CDR3 is CTRGTDNEKLFF. CDR3 in DNA: TGCACCAGGGGGACAGACAATGAAAAACTGTTTTTT.

The chain joins TRBV7-8 to TRBJ1-5, with a possible D match to TRBD1 (6 bases). CDR3 size: 15 residues. Deletions cut 4 bases from V and 1 base from J, with 11 bases between. CDR1 SGHVS and CDR2 FQNEAQ come from the germline V gene. Here the CDR3 reads CASSSQGPSNQPQHF. CDR3 coding DNA: TGTGCCAGCAGCTCACAGGGCCCCAGCAATCAGCCCCAGCATTTT.

The chain couples TRBV4-2 to TRBJ2-3, with D possibly TRBD1 on 5 matching bases. With 4 bases removed from V and 6 bases from J, the gap between germline ends came to 11 bases. The CDR3 consists of 13 residues. Looked up from germline, CDR1 is LGHNA and CDR2 is YNFKEQ. The CDR3 here is CASSPQKGDTQYF. DNA of the CDR3: TGTGCCAGCAGCCCCCAAAAGGGGGATACGCAGTATTTT.

The rearrangement joins TRBV5-6 to TRBJ1-6; weak D call: TRBD1 (5 bases). V gave up 1 base and J gave up 7 bases, with 6 bases separating them. Germline CDR1 is SGHDT and CDR2 is YYEEEE. CDR3 size: 13 residues. CDR3 bases: TGTGCCAGCAGCTTGAAGGGGAATTCACCCCTCCACTTT. Amino acids: CASSLKGNSPLHF.

This clone was seen only a few times. This chain uses TRBV4-1 with TRBJ2-2; the match to TRBD1 covers 8 bases. V was pared by 4 bases and J by 1 base, with 5 bases of the junction left unmatched. In germline, CDR1 is MGHRA, CDR2 YSYEKL. This CDR3 is 16 amino acids long. The CDR3, as DNA: TGCGCCAGCAGCCTTTCCGGGACAGGGAACACCGGGGAGCTGTTTTTT. Residues: CASSLSGTGNTGELFF.

V is TRBV11-2 and J is TRBJ1-6, with D hard to call. The V and J ends lost 5 bases and 0 bases respectively, with 17 bases between them. From germline, CDR1 is SGHAT and CDR2 FQNNGV. This CDR3 comprises 18 residues. Here the CDR3 DNA reads TGTGCCAGCAGCGCGGAGGTATTCGGGAGCTCCTATAATTCACCCCTCCACTTT. The encoded protein is CASSAEVFGSSYNSPLHF.

This rearrangement joins TRBV6-2 or TRBV6-3 to TRBJ1-6; D perhaps matches TRBD1 (5 bases). In germline, CDR1 is MNHEY, CDR2 SVGEGT. Trimming cost V 5 bases and J 0 bases, with 17 bases left between them. This CDR3 region has 18 residues. The CDR3 DNA reads as TGTGCCAGCAGTACCGTTCGGGGGTGGAACTCCTATAATTCACCCCTCCACTTT. Its translation: CASSTVRGWNSYNSPLHF.

This rearrangement joins TRBV28 to TRBJ1-2; D is undetermined. The CDR3 covers 15 residues. Germline loops: CDR1 MDHEN, CDR2 SYDVKM. The V gene lost 2 bases and the J gene lost 2 bases, with 12 bases spanning the gap. This CDR3 is CASSLPPGINYGYTF. The CDR3 DNA sequence: TGTGCCAGCAGTTTACCACCCGGGATAAACTATGGCTACACCTTC.

This chain links TRBV7-8 with TRBJ1-1, with D possibly matching TRBD1 (6 bases). With 5 bases removed from V and 0 bases from J, the gap between germline ends came to 16 bases. In germline, CDR1 is SGHVS, CDR2 FQNEAQ. The CDR3 runs 16 residues. CDR3 protein: CASSPLPGVMNTEAFF. The DNA for the CDR3 is TGTGCCAGCAGCCCACTGCCAGGGGTGATGAACACTGAAGCTTTCTTT.

This clone appeared once. The chain recombines TRBV28 with TRBJ2-7; the match to TRBD2 covers 10 bases. The germline CDR1 and CDR2 sequences are MDHEN and SYDVKM. CDR3 length: 14 residues. The V gene end was trimmed by 5 bases and the J gene end by 6 bases; junction bases not matched to a gene: 7. The CDR3 protein is CASSQPGLASEQYF. In nucleotides, the CDR3 is TGTGCCAGCAGTCAACCGGGACTAGCGAGCGAGCAGTACTTC.

V gene TRBV9 combines with J gene TRBJ1-4; no clear D gene. This CDR3 spans 14 amino acids. CDR1 SGDLS and CDR2 YYNGEE come from the germline V gene. V was cut by 0 bases and J by 6 bases, with 9 bases left in between. CDR3 loop: CASSVGGRDEKLFF. CDR3 nucleotides: TGTGCCAGCAGCGTAGGAGGGAGGGATGAAAAACTGTTTTTT.

The chain carries TRBV27 and TRBJ2-3; D not resolved. From germline, CDR1 is MNHEY and CDR2 SMNVEV (reference sequence). V dropped 10 bases and J dropped 0 bases, with 20 bases sitting between them. The CDR3 totals 16 residues. The CDR3 DNA reads as TGTGCCACATGCGGAGAGAGTCTTCACAGCACAGATACGCAGTATTTT. Its translation: CATCGESLHSTDTQYF.

The V gene is TRBV28, the J gene TRBJ2-7; 10 bases map to TRBD1. The length of the CDR3 is 14 residues. With V trimmed by 2 bases and J by 10 bases, 8 bases remained unmatched. Looked up from germline, CDR1 is MDHEN and CDR2 is SYDVKM. The CDR3 DNA follows: TGTGCCAGCAGTTTAGTGGACAGGGGGATAAACCAGTACTTC. This gives the protein CASSLVDRGINQYF.

The gene calls are TRBV6-2 or TRBV6-3 and TRBJ1-5; TRBD1 matches at 8 bases. The V gene's germline CDR1 is MNHEY and CDR2 SVGEGT. V lost 6 bases to trimming and J lost 6 bases; unmatched junction nucleotides: 7. The CDR3 runs 14 residues. CDR3 nucleotide sequence: TGTGCCAGCAGCTTGAGACAGGGGATTCAGCCCCAGCATTTT. It encodes CASSLRQGIQPQHF.

DNA of the CDR3: TGTGCCAGCAGTTACCAAGGGACTACTGAATACAATGAGCAGTTCTTC. It translates to CASSYQGTTEYNEQFF. The chain is built from TRBV6-5 and TRBJ2-1; 7 bases map to TRBD2. Germline V gene data show CDR1 as MNHEY and CDR2 as SVGAGI. Trimming at V came to 2 bases and at J to 4 bases, leaving 8 bases not matched to a gene. The CDR3 is made up of 16 amino acids.

This clone was seen only once. V and J are TRBV4-3 and TRBJ2-5; TRBD2 aligns across 12 bases. CDR1 and CDR2 from the germline V gene are LGHNA and YSLEER. The CDR3 extends over 19 amino acids. Unmatched junction bases numbered 10, after V lost 1 base and J lost 1 base. The CDR3 sequence: CASSQAGLAGGRFQETQYF. CDR3 sequence (DNA): TGCGCCAGCAGCCAAGCGGGCCTAGCGGGGGGGAGGTTCCAAGAGACCCAGTACTTC.

The chain carries TRBV6-2 or TRBV6-3 and TRBJ1-1; D is ambiguous. In germline, CDR1 is MNHEY, CDR2 SVGEGT. There are 16 residues in the CDR3. Between the trimmed V and J ends, which lost 2 bases and 0 bases, there was a span of 13 bases. CDR3 DNA: TGTGCCAGCAGTTACCCTTGGAGGCTCATGAACACTGAAGCTTTCTTT. Its translation is CASSYPWRLMNTEAFF.

V and J are TRBV5-5 and TRBJ2-5; perhaps TRBD1 as D (6 bases). CDR1 is SGHKS and CDR2 is YYEKEE in the germline V gene (reference sequence). Trimming stripped 4 bases from V and 5 bases from J, with 18 bases between. This CDR3 is built from 15 residues. This CDR3 reads CASSRTGNFEETQYF. CDR3 nucleotides: TGTGCCAGCAGCCGTACAGGGAATTTTGAGGAGACCCAGTACTTC.

V and J are TRBV15 and TRBJ2-3; TRBD2 matches at 13 bases. The CDR3 is 19 residues long. After removal of 2 bases from V and 4 bases from J, the junction contained 12 bases not matched to a gene. Germline V gives CDR1 LNHNV, CDR2 YYDKDF (reference sequence). The CDR3 coding sequence is TGTGCCACCAGCAGACCCCAAACGGGACTAGCGGGATGGGCAGATACGCAGTATTTT. It is translated as CATSRPQTGLAGWADTQYF. The complete variable domain, with remaining parts taken from reference TRBV15 and TRBJ2-3, reads DAMVIQNPRYQVTQFGKPVTLSCSQTLNHNVMYWYQQKSSQAPKLLFHYYDKDFNNEADTPDNFQSRRPNTSFCFLDIRSPGLGDTAMYLCATSRPQTGLAGWADTQYFGPGTRLTVL.

J is TRBJ1-2 and V is TRBV28, with D tentatively TRBD1 (6 bases). V was shortened by 5 bases and J by 7 bases, with 14 bases between the two germline ends. CDR3 length: 13 amino acids. Germline CDR1 reads MDHEN; CDR2 reads SYDVKM. The CDR3 loop is CASSPGQPFGYTF. The DNA for the CDR3 is TGTGCCAGCAGTCCAGGACAGCCCTTTGGCTACACCTTC.